This T cell receptor (beta chain) appears in the sequencing data of a study of cytomegalovirus exposure and HLA in healthy donors. Across the whole study: Among the roughly 430 genotyped donors, 65% to 90% were placed in the Caucasian-associated ancestry cluster. Findings and caveats of the study: Reportedly, cytomegalovirus status was diagnosed with high sensitivity and specificity. The Asian-associated ancestry cluster reportedly had fewer N-insertions than the approximately 670-donor mean in a later analysis. In an earlier analysis, productive rearrangement rates for most beta V segments clustered near 87% or 30%.

The CDR3 runs to 17 residues. The germline gives CDR1 SGHNT, CDR2 YYREEE (reference sequence). J gave up 3 bases and V 2 bases, and 7 bases lay outside the gene matches. As regards this clone: No antigen is known for it.

PCR was performed using 60 Vbeta and 13 Jbeta primers. Here immunoSEQ multiplex PCR was the method, and the copy in TCRdb shows in-frame clones only, minus some. This sample has around 170,000 clones, with around 83% found just once. The J gene is TRBJ2-6, the V gene TRBV5-4, with TRBD1 matching over 8 bases. The receptor was derived from a woman aged 18-29 years in good health and CMV-seronegative. Material for sequencing was PBMCs. The CDR3 sequence: CASSLGGQVVGANVLTF. CDR3 coding DNA: TGTGCCAGCAGCTTAGGGGGACAGGTGGTTGGGGCCAACGTCCTGACTTTC.